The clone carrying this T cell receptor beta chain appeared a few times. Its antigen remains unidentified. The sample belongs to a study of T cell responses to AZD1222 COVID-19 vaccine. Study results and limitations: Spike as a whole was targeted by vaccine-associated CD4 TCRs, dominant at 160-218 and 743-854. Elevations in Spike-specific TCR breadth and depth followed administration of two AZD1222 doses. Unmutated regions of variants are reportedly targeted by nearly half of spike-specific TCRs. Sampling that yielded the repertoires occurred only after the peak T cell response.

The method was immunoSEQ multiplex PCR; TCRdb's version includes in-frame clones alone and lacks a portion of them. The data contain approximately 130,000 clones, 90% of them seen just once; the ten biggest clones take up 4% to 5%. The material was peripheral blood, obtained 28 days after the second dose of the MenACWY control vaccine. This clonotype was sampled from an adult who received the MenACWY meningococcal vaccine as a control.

In DNA form, the CDR3 reads TGTGCCAGCAGCTTAAGGGCTAGCGGGGGGGCCTACAATGAGCAGTTCTTC. It codes for CASSLRASGGAYNEQFF. The chain carries TRBV7-2 and TRBJ2-1; 12 positions match TRBD2. V was pared by 2 bases and J by 2 bases, with 4 bases of the junction left unmatched. CDR3 size: 17 residues. CDR1 and CDR2 (germline): SGHTA, FQGNSA.